A single sample is the source of the 8 T cell receptor beta chains below, sequenced in a study of T cell responses to AZD1222 COVID-19 vaccine. The protocol was immunoSEQ multiplex PCR, while the TCRdb copy is restricted to in-frame clones and leaves out a portion. The data hold about 85,000 clones, with 88% observed a single time. The sample consisted of peripheral blood, taken on day 0 of AZD1222 vaccination. These receptors were taken from an adult in good health.

CDR3 bases: TGTGCCAGCAGCTTAGACCAGGGTTTGAACATTCAGTACTTC. It yields the protein CASSLDQGLNIQYF. The chain has TRBV7-2 and TRBJ2-4, with D perhaps matching TRBD1 (5 bases). Trimming shortened V by 1 base and J by 7 bases, and 11 bases separated the two germline ends. CDR3 size: 14 residues. Germline V gene sequence: CDR1 SGHTA, CDR2 FQGNSA.

This clone has only a few counts. This CDR3 is CASSTAFRTDGSSYEQYF. CDR3 DNA: TGTGCCAGCTCAACAGCCTTCAGGACCGATGGGAGCTCCTACGAGCAGTACTTC. The V call is TRBV18, the J call TRBJ2-7, with D tentatively TRBD2 (5 bases). The germline V gene encodes CDR1 KGHSH and CDR2 LQKENI. The V gene lost 5 bases and the J gene lost 0 bases, with 23 bases spanning the gap. This CDR3 comprises 18 residues.

The chain joins TRBV18 to TRBJ2-5, with unresolved D. V was shortened by 2 bases and J by 4 bases, with 5 bases between the two germline ends. The length of the CDR3 is 12 residues. Germline CDR1 is KGHSH and CDR2 is LQKENI. The chain's CDR3 is CASSPVVETQYF. The CDR3 DNA is TGTGCCAGCTCACCAGTGGTAGAGACCCAGTACTTC.

V and J are TRBV7-3 and TRBJ1-1, with D perhaps TRBD1 (6 bases). The germline V and J ends were trimmed by 2 bases and 4 bases, with 11 bases remaining between them. CDR3 length: 14 amino acids. Germline V gene data show CDR1 as SGHTA and CDR2 as FQGTGA. The CDR3 nucleotides read TGTGCCAGCAGCTTAGGAGGGGGTAGCACTGAAGCTTTCTTT. Its translation: CASSLGGGSTEAFF.

J is TRBJ1-5 and V is TRBV4-1; TRBD1 might be the D (6 bases). Germline-derived CDR1 and CDR2 are MGHRA and YSYEKL. The V gene lost 1 base and the J gene lost 2 bases, with 9 bases spanning the gap. The CDR3 has 15 amino acids. CDR3 in amino acids: CASSQVDSGNQPQHF. CDR3 nucleotide sequence: TGCGCCAGCAGCCAAGTGGACAGCGGCAATCAGCCCCAGCATTTT.

The chain couples TRBV7-9 to TRBJ1-2, with a weak D call TRBD1 (5 bases). This CDR3 region has 14 residues. V lost 5 bases to trimming and J lost 1 base, with 11 bases between them. CDR1 and CDR2 from the germline V gene are SEHNR and FQNEAQ (reference sequence). The CDR3 loop is CASSPLTVNYGYTF. CDR3 DNA sequence: TGTGCCAGCAGCCCTCTGACAGTTAACTATGGCTACACCTTC.

The V call is TRBV5-4, the J call TRBJ1-1; 7 nucleotides match TRBD1. Germline V gives CDR1 SGHNT, CDR2 YYREEE (reference sequence). The CDR3 extends over 15 amino acids. Losses at the gene ends were 4 bases for V and 5 bases for J; bases not matched to a gene: 11. The CDR3 coding sequence is TGTGCCAGCAGCCCCTGGACAGGTGGGGGGACTGAAGCTTTCTTT. The encoded protein is CASSPWTGGGTEAFF.

The chain is built from TRBV19 and TRBJ2-7; D perhaps matches TRBD1 (6 bases). The germline V gene encodes CDR1 LNHDA and CDR2 SQIVND (reference sequence). V was clipped by 2 bases and J by 6 bases, with 20 bases between them. CDR3 length: 16 amino acids. CDR3 amino acids: CASSITPQGQVSEQYF. The DNA of the CDR3 is TGTGCCAGTAGTATAACCCCCCAGGGGCAGGTCTCCGAGCAGTACTTC.